This entry describes one TCR beta chain. Its specificity is not known. This sample was included in a study of Ad26.COV2.S vaccination and SARS-CoV-2 variants. Study-level background: Dosing was one shot or two shots 56 days apart.

Stated treatment: about 20 received Ad26.COV2.S at low or high dose, single or two shots; roughly five received placebo; per-sample allocation not given. Material that was analyzed had been drawn on day 63 after the first vaccine or placebo injection. Wuhan-strain spike was delivered by a replication-incompetent Ad26 vector. Trimming left V 2 bases short and J 0 bases short, with 17 bases between. This CDR3 is 18 amino acids long. Germline V gives CDR1 MDHEN, CDR2 SYDVKM. Notes on the study in general: Recipients given vaccine exceeded placebo recipients in spike-specific TCR breadth. There was reportedly substantial breadth in spike-specific CD8+ and CD4+ T cell responses after vaccination.

Assay used: immunoSEQ multiplex PCR; TCRdb lists only in-frame clones, some missing. The profile shows about 500,000 clones, roughly 87% of them singletons. The V and J genes are TRBV28 and TRBJ1-3; D not certain. The starting material was peripheral blood, obtained in a trial of Ad26.COV2.S vaccine versus placebo. This receptor was obtained from a person aged 18-60 years who received the Ad26.COV2.S COVID-19 vaccine or a placebo. The CDR3 region is CASSLEWSTGNSGNTIYF. Written as DNA, the CDR3 is TGTGCCAGCAGTTTAGAATGGTCGACGGGGAACTCTGGAAACACCATATATTTT.